The entry that follows covers one TCR beta chain sequence. Its antigen remains unknown. This sample is part of a study of T cell repertoires in cytomegalovirus infection. Study-level information: Shared public TCR beta signatures pointed to both CMV infection and a matching HLA type.

This CDR3 comprises 15 residues. V lost 0 bases, J lost 6 bases, and 14 bases lay in between. Per germline, CDR1 LGHNA and CDR2 YNFKEQ. Study results and limitations: HLA-C-restricted TCR beta clonotypes specific for CMV led the ex vivo response. Summed frequency of public TCR beta families distinguished CMV carriers with the relevant HLA.

TCRdb passed the reads through MiXCR, listing each CDR3 protein once. The sample consists of 55,000 to 70,000 distinct CDR3 sequences, more than 25% of them appearing once. The sample taken for sequencing was PBMCs, sequenced either directly or after in vitro stimulation (not recorded which). The gene calls are TRBV4-2 and TRBJ1-2; D is unclear. The TCR sequence derives from a human donor in good health (CMV status not recorded). Some clones in this sample may be carry-over from other donors' samples. CDR3 nucleotide sequence: TGTGCCAGCAGCCAAGAGGCCGGCCGCTACAATGGCTACACCTTC. Protein product: CASSQEAGRYNGYTF.